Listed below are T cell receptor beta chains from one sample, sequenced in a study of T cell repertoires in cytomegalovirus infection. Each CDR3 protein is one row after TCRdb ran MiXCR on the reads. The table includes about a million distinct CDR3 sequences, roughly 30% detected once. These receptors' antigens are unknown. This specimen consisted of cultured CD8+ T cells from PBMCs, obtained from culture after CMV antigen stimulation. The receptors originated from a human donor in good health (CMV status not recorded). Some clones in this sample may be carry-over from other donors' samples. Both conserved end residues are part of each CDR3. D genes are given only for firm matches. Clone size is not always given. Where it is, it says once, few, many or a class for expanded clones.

CDR3 protein: CSVERANTIYF
CDR3 DNA: TGCAGCGTTGAGAGGGCAAACACCATATATTTT
clone size: .
D gene: .
V gene: TRBV29-1
J gene: TRBJ1-3

CDR3 protein: CASSLPGAFPENGYTF
CDR3 DNA: TGTGCCAGCAGCTTACCCGGGGCGTTCCCGGAGAATGGCTACACCTTC
clone size: few
D gene: .
V gene: TRBV7-9
J gene: TRBJ1-2

CDR3 protein: CASSLTAGRGEETGELFF
CDR3 DNA: TGTGCCAGCAGCTTAACCGCAGGGAGAGGAGAAGAGACCGGGGAGCTGTTTTTT
clone size: few
D gene: .
V gene: TRBV13
J gene: TRBJ2-2

CDR3 protein: CASSLDREYGYTF
CDR3 DNA: TGTGCCAGCAGCTTAGACCGGGAGTATGGCTACACCTTC
clone size: few
D gene: .
V gene: TRBV7-8
J gene: TRBJ1-2

CDR3 protein: CASSAQQGVTEAFF
CDR3 DNA: TGTGCCAGCAGCGCACAACAGGGGGTCACTGAAGCTTTCTTT
clone size: few
D gene: TRBD1
V gene: TRBV5-6
J gene: TRBJ1-1

CDR3 protein: CASSRSMADTQYF
CDR3 DNA: TGTGCCAGCAGTCGCAGTATGGCAGATACGCAGTATTTT
clone size: few
D gene: .
V gene: TRBV27
J gene: TRBJ2-3

CDR3 protein: CATSPSSYNSPLHF
CDR3 DNA: TGTGCCACCTCACCGAGCTCCTATAATTCACCCCTCCACTTT
clone size: few
D gene: .
V gene: TRBV6-2/TRBV6-3
J gene: TRBJ1-6

CDR3 protein: CASSAAPSVNNEQFF
CDR3 DNA: TGTGCCAGCAGTGCCGCCCCCAGCGTGAACAATGAGCAGTTCTTC
clone size: .
D gene: .
V gene: TRBV12-3/TRBV12-4
J gene: TRBJ2-1

CDR3 protein: CATSARSGGRATDTQYF
CDR3 DNA: TGTGCCACCAGTGCCCGTTCGGGGGGTAGGGCCACAGATACGCAGTATTTT
clone size: .
D gene: TRBD2
V gene: TRBV24-1
J gene: TRBJ2-3

CDR3 protein: CASQANEQFF
CDR3 DNA: TGTGCCAGCCAGGCGAATGAGCAGTTCTTC
clone size: .
D gene: .
V gene: TRBV25-1
J gene: TRBJ2-1

CDR3 protein: CASRKDGTFQETQYF
CDR3 DNA: TGTGCCAGCAGAAAGGACGGAACGTTTCAAGAGACCCAGTACTTC
clone size: few
D gene: .
V gene: TRBV18
J gene: TRBJ2-5

CDR3 protein: CASSQFGSRTEAFF
CDR3 DNA: TGCGCCAGCAGCCAGTTCGGCAGCCGGACTGAAGCTTTCTTT
clone size: .
D gene: .
V gene: TRBV4-3
J gene: TRBJ1-1

CDR3 protein: CASSQERQGGNTIYF
CDR3 DNA: TGCGCCAGCAGCCAAGAAAGACAGGGGGGAAACACCATATATTTT
clone size: .
D gene: TRBD1
V gene: TRBV4-1
J gene: TRBJ1-3

CDR3 protein: CASSPGMGHITDTQYF
CDR3 DNA: TGTGCCAGCAGCCCGGGCATGGGACACATCACAGATACGCAGTATTTT
clone size: few
D gene: .
V gene: TRBV9
J gene: TRBJ2-3

CDR3 protein: CATSDPLAGTLQETQYF
CDR3 DNA: TGTGCCACCAGTGATCCCCTGGCAGGGACCTTACAAGAGACCCAGTACTTC
clone size: .
D gene: .
V gene: TRBV24-1
J gene: TRBJ2-5

CDR3 protein: CASSLSVGSFYEQYF
CDR3 DNA: TGTGCCAGCAGCCTGTCTGTAGGGTCCTTCTACGAGCAGTACTTC
clone size: few
D gene: .
V gene: TRBV4-1
J gene: TRBJ2-7

CDR3 protein: CASSSGTSKAEPDTQYF
CDR3 DNA: TGTGCCAGCAGCTCCGGGACTTCCAAGGCGGAGCCAGATACGCAGTATTTT
clone size: .
D gene: .
V gene: TRBV7-2
J gene: TRBJ2-3

CDR3 protein: CASSLVGGGFNEQFF
CDR3 DNA: TGTGCCAGCAGCTTAGTTGGCGGGGGGTTCAATGAGCAGTTCTTC
clone size: .
D gene: TRBD2
V gene: TRBV7-2
J gene: TRBJ2-1

CDR3 protein: CASSLRVRGVEVRSEAFF
CDR3 DNA: TGCGCCAGCAGCCTTAGGGTACGGGGGGTGGAAGTGAGGTCTGAAGCTTTCTTT
clone size: few
D gene: .
V gene: TRBV5-1
J gene: TRBJ1-1

CDR3 protein: CASSSPGFSNEQYF
CDR3 DNA: TGTGCCAGCAGCTCCCCAGGTTTTAGTAACGAGCAGTACTTC
clone size: .
D gene: .
V gene: TRBV7-8
J gene: TRBJ2-7

CDR3 protein: CASSLEGKERQFF
CDR3 DNA: TGTGCCAGCAGCTTAGAAGGCAAAGAAAGGCAGTTCTTC
clone size: .
D gene: .
V gene: TRBV7-6
J gene: TRBJ2-1

CDR3 protein: CASLLASNTGELFF
CDR3 DNA: TGTGCCAGTTTACTAGCATCTAACACCGGGGAGCTGTTTTTT
clone size: .
D gene: .
V gene: TRBV5-5
J gene: TRBJ2-2

CDR3 protein: CASSGGTNQPQHF
CDR3 DNA: TGTGCCAGCAGCGGTGGCACCAATCAGCCCCAGCATTTT
clone size: few
D gene: .
V gene: TRBV5-6
J gene: TRBJ1-5

CDR3 protein: CASMGAGTEAFF
CDR3 DNA: TGTGCCAGCATGGGGGCCGGGACTGAAGCTTTCTTT
clone size: many
D gene: .
V gene: TRBV7-8
J gene: TRBJ1-1

CDR3 protein: CATSDVGGPEAFF
CDR3 DNA: TGTGCCACCAGTGATGTTGGGGGCCCTGAAGCTTTCTTT
clone size: .
D gene: .
V gene: TRBV24-1
J gene: TRBJ1-1

CDR3 protein: CASLIAGAQFF
CDR3 DNA: TGTGCCAGCCTGATAGCGGGGGCTCAGTTCTTC
clone size: .
D gene: TRBD2
V gene: TRBV5-4
J gene: TRBJ2-1

CDR3 protein: CASSYPDRNTEAFF
CDR3 DNA: TGTGCCAGCAGTTACCCTGACAGGAACACTGAAGCTTTCTTT
clone size: few
D gene: .
V gene: TRBV6-2/TRBV6-3
J gene: TRBJ1-1

CDR3 protein: CASSSPDRDWYGYTF
CDR3 DNA: TGTGCCAGCAGTTCCCCGGACAGGGATTGGTATGGCTACACCTTC
clone size: few
D gene: TRBD1
V gene: TRBV28
J gene: TRBJ1-2

CDR3 protein: CASSDTRQYLENTEAFF
CDR3 DNA: TGTGCCAGCAGTGATACCAGACAGTATCTTGAGAACACTGAAGCTTTCTTT
clone size: .
D gene: .
V gene: TRBV6-6
J gene: TRBJ1-1

CDR3 protein: CASIQGATTEAFF
CDR3 DNA: TGTGCCAGTATTCAGGGGGCTACGACTGAAGCTTTCTTT
clone size: few
D gene: TRBD1
V gene: TRBV6-1
J gene: TRBJ1-1

CDR3 protein: CASSLAGAFNEKLFF
CDR3 DNA: TGCGCCAGCAGCTTGGCAGGAGCATTTAATGAAAAACTGTTTTTT
clone size: .
D gene: .
V gene: TRBV5-1
J gene: TRBJ1-4

CDR3 protein: CASSEWVAGYDTQYF
CDR3 DNA: TGTGCCAGCAGTGAATGGGTAGCGGGGTATGATACGCAGTATTTT
clone size: many
D gene: TRBD2
V gene: TRBV6-1
J gene: TRBJ2-3

CDR3 protein: CASSSRDRDQPQHF
CDR3 DNA: TGTGCCAGCAGCTCCCGGGACAGAGATCAGCCCCAGCATTTT
clone size: .
D gene: TRBD1
V gene: TRBV11-2
J gene: TRBJ1-5

CDR3 protein: CASSFGGDDGYTF
CDR3 DNA: TGTGCCAGCAGTTTTGGGGGGGACGATGGCTACACCTTC
clone size: .
D gene: .
V gene: TRBV27
J gene: TRBJ1-2

CDR3 protein: CASSLGGGPSNEQFF
CDR3 DNA: TGTGCCAGCAGCTTAGGGGGGGGGCCTAGCAATGAGCAGTTCTTC
clone size: few
D gene: .
V gene: TRBV7-6
J gene: TRBJ2-1

CDR3 protein: CASSPRLENQPQHF
CDR3 DNA: TGTGCCAGCAGCCCCAGGTTGGAGAATCAGCCCCAGCATTTT
clone size: few
D gene: .
V gene: TRBV27
J gene: TRBJ1-5

CDR3 protein: CATSDWDYNEQFF
CDR3 DNA: TGTGCCACCAGTGATTGGGACTACAATGAGCAGTTCTTC
clone size: once
D gene: .
V gene: TRBV24-1
J gene: TRBJ2-1

CDR3 protein: CASSYSIGDRGLEETQYF
CDR3 DNA: TGTGCCAGCAGTTACTCGATAGGGGACAGGGGATTAGAGGAGACCCAGTACTTC
clone size: few
D gene: TRBD1
V gene: TRBV6-2/TRBV6-3
J gene: TRBJ2-5

CDR3 protein: CASSYSGQDLWNEKLFF
CDR3 DNA: TGTGCCAGCAGTTACTCTGGGCAGGATCTTTGGAATGAAAAACTGTTTTTT
clone size: .
D gene: .
V gene: TRBV6-5
J gene: TRBJ1-4

CDR3 protein: CASSLGAGPGNTIYF
CDR3 DNA: TGTGCCAGCAGCTTGGGGGCAGGGCCTGGAAACACCATATATTTT
clone size: many
D gene: .
V gene: TRBV5-4
J gene: TRBJ1-3

CDR3 protein: CASSLEGSLAFF
CDR3 DNA: TGTGCCAGCAGCTTAGAGGGATCTCTTGCTTTCTTT
clone size: .
D gene: .
V gene: TRBV11-2
J gene: TRBJ1-1

CDR3 protein: CASRLTATEAFF
CDR3 DNA: TGCGCCAGCAGGCTGACAGCCACTGAAGCTTTCTTT
clone size: few
D gene: .
V gene: TRBV5-1
J gene: TRBJ1-1

CDR3 protein: CARWGRAPDTQYF
CDR3 DNA: TGCGCCAGGTGGGGCAGGGCCCCAGATACGCAGTATTTT
clone size: .
D gene: .
V gene: TRBV4-1
J gene: TRBJ2-3

CDR3 protein: CASQGDDEQFF
CDR3 DNA: TGTGCCAGCCAAGGCGATGATGAGCAGTTCTTC
clone size: .
D gene: .
V gene: TRBV7-6
J gene: TRBJ2-1

CDR3 protein: CASSRDKGDLNTEAFF
CDR3 DNA: TGTGCCAGCAGCCGGGACAAGGGGGATCTGAACACTGAAGCTTTCTTT
clone size: many
D gene: .
V gene: TRBV7-6
J gene: TRBJ1-1

CDR3 protein: CASSLSGGGNQPQHF
CDR3 DNA: TGTGCCAGCAGCCTCTCTGGAGGGGGCAATCAGCCCCAGCATTTT
clone size: many
D gene: .
V gene: TRBV7-2
J gene: TRBJ1-5

CDR3 protein: CASSSTHQRFFSGNTIYF
CDR3 DNA: TGTGCCAGCAGTTCCACCCACCAGCGGTTTTTCTCTGGAAACACCATATATTTT
clone size: few
D gene: .
V gene: TRBV7-9
J gene: TRBJ1-3

CDR3 protein: CASSTRYEGANYGYTF
CDR3 DNA: TGTGCCAGCAGTACCCGTTACGAGGGAGCCAACTATGGCTACACCTTC
clone size: once
D gene: .
V gene: TRBV6-6
J gene: TRBJ1-2

CDR3 protein: CASSLGGVGEQFF
CDR3 DNA: TGTGCCAGCAGCTTGGGAGGGGTCGGTGAGCAGTTCTTC
clone size: many
D gene: TRBD2
V gene: TRBV7-3
J gene: TRBJ2-1

CDR3 protein: CASSESQGGFGLLETQYF
CDR3 DNA: TGCGCCAGCAGTGAGAGCCAGGGGGGGTTTGGTCTGTTGGAGACCCAGTACTTC
clone size: .
D gene: .
V gene: TRBV10-1
J gene: TRBJ2-5

CDR3 protein: CASNLETGVTYEQYF
CDR3 DNA: TGTGCCAGCAACCTAGAAACAGGTGTTACCTACGAGCAGTACTTC
clone size: .
D gene: .
V gene: TRBV7-6
J gene: TRBJ2-7

CDR3 protein: CASRGRIRDLSPTGELFF
CDR3 DNA: TGTGCCAGCAGGGGGAGGATTCGGGACTTGAGCCCCACCGGGGAGCTGTTTTTT
clone size: few
D gene: .
V gene: TRBV2
J gene: TRBJ2-2

CDR3 protein: CASVAGGNQPQHF
CDR3 DNA: TGTGCCAGCGTTGCAGGGGGCAATCAGCCCCAGCATTTT
clone size: .
D gene: .
V gene: TRBV7-4
J gene: TRBJ1-5

CDR3 protein: CTSLEGHNTGELFF
CDR3 DNA: TGCACCAGCCTAGAGGGACACAACACCGGGGAGCTGTTTTTT
clone size: .
D gene: .
V gene: TRBV5-1
J gene: TRBJ2-2